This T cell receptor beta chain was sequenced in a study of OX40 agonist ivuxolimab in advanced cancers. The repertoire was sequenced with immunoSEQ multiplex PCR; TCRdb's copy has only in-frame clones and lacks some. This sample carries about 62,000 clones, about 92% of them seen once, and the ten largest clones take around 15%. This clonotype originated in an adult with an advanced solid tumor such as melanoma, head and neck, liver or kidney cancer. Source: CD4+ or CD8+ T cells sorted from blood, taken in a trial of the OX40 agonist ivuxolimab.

CDR3 in amino acids: CASSVDPSLAGPSGANVLTF. CDR3 in DNA: TGTGCCAGCAGCGTAGACCCCTCCCTAGCGGGGCCCTCTGGGGCCAACGTCCTGACTTTC. The V call is TRBV9, the J call TRBJ2-6; 9 bases align to TRBD2. The CDR3 is made up of 20 amino acids. The V gene end was trimmed by 0 bases and the J gene end by 0 bases; junction bases not matched to a gene: 10. The germline gives CDR1 SGDLS, CDR2 YYNGEE. The full variable domain, rest sourced from reference TRBV9 and TRBJ2-6, is DSGVTQTPKHLITATGQRVTLRCSPRSGDLSVYWYQQSLDQGLQFLIQYYNGEERAKGNILERFSAQQFPDLHSELNLSSLELGDSALYFCASSVDPSLAGPSGANVLTFGAGSRLTVL.